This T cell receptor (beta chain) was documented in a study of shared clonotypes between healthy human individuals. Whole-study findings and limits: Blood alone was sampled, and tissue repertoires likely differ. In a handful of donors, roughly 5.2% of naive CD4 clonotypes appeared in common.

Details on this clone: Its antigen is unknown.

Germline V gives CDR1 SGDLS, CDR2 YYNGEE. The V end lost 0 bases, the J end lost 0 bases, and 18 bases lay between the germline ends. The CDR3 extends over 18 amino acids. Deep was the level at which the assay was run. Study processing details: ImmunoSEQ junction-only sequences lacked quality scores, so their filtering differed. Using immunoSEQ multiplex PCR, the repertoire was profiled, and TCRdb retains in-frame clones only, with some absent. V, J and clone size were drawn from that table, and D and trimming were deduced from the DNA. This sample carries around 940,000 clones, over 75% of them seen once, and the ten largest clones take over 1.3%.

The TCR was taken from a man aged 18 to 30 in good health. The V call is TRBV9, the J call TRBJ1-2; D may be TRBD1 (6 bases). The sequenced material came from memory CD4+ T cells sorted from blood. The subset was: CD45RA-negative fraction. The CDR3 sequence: CASSVGPGAAETNYGYTF. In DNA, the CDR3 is TGTGCCAGCAGCGTAGGCCCGGGGGCGGCAGAAACTAACTATGGCTACACCTTC.